What follows describes a single T cell receptor beta chain. This sample was included in a study of identical twins. Trimming stripped 3 bases from V and 2 bases from J, with 9 bases between. Germline V gives CDR1 SGDLS, CDR2 YYNGEE. CDR3 length equals 14 residues. TCRdb re-called the 5' RACE reads with MiXCR, one entry per CDR3 protein. The data contain 500,000 or so distinct CDR3 sequences, 14% of them singletons. The same data also contributed to another study, on yellow fever vaccine responses in identical twins.

The J gene is TRBJ2-4, the V gene TRBV9, with D possibly matching TRBD2 (5 bases). The sequenced material came from CD4+ T cells sorted from blood. The receptor was isolated from a woman aged 18-29 years in good health. Here the CDR3 reads CASSGTGTKNIQYF. The DNA of the CDR3 is TGTGCCAGCAGCGGGACCGGGACCAAAAACATTCAGTACTTC.